The sequence of this T cell receptor (beta chain) was determined in a study of shared clonotypes between healthy human individuals. General study results and limits: With a few donors compared, approximately 5.5% of naive CD4 clonotypes were shared.

Trimming took 0 bases from V and 0 from J, leaving 9 bases between them. The V gene's germline CDR1 is ENHRY and CDR2 SYGVKD. This CDR3 region has 16 residues. The repertoire was sequenced with immunoSEQ multiplex PCR; TCRdb's copy has only in-frame clones and lacks some. This table has about 2 million clones, roughly 95% appearing once. Concerning this clone itself: Its antigen is undetermined.

Sequenced input: naive CD4+ T cells sorted from blood. Subset indicated: CD45RA+ positively selected. The chain combines TRBV10-3 with TRBJ2-1; D ambiguous. This receptor was taken from a young man in good health. The CDR3 sequence: CAISESGGYSYNEQFF. Here the CDR3 DNA reads TGTGCCATCAGTGAGTCGGGCGGTTACTCCTACAATGAGCAGTTCTTC.